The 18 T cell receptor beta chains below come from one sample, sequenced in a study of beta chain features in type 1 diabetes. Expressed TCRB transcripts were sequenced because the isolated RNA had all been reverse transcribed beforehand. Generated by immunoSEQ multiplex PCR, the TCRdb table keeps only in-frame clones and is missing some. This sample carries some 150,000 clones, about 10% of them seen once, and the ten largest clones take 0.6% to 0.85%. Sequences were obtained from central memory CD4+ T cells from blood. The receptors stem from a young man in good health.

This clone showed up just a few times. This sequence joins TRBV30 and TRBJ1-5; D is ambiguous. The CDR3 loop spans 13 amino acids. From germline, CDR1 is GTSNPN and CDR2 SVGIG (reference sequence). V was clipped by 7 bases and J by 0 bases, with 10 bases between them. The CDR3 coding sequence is TGTGCCTTGACTCTCGATAGCAATCAGCCCCAGCATTTT. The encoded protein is CALTLDSNQPQHF. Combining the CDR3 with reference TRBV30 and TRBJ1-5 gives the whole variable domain SQTIHQWPATLVQPVGSPLSLECTVEGTSNPNLYWYRQAAGRGLQLLFYSVGIGQISSEVPQNLSASRPQDRQFILSSKKLLLSDSGFYLCALTLDSNQPQHFGDGTRLSIL.

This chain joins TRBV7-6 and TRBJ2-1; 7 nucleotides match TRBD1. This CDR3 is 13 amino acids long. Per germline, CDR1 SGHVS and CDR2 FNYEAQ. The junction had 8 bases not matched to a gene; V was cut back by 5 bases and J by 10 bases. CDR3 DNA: TGTGCCAGCAGCCCCGGAAACAGGGGAGAGCAGTTCTTC. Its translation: CASSPGNRGEQFF.

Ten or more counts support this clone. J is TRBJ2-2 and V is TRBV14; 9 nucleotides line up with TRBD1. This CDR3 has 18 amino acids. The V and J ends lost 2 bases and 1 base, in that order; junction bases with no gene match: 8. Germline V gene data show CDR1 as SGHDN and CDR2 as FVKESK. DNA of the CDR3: TGTGCCAGCAGCCAATCCCGGACAGGGGCGAAGAACACCGGGGAGCTGTTTTTT. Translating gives CASSQSRTGAKNTGELFF.

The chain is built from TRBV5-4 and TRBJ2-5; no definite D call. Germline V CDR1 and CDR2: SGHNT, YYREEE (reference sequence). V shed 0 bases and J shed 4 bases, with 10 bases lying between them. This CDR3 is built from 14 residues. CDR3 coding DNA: TGTGCCAGCAGCTTGGTGCTTAACAGAGAGACCCAGTACTTC. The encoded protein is CASSLVLNRETQYF.

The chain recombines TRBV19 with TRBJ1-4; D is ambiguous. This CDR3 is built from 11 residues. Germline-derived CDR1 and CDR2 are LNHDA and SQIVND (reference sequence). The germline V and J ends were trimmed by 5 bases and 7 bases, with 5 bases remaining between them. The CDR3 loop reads CASSLSEKLFF. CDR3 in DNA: TGTGCCAGTAGTCTGAGTGAAAAACTGTTTTTT. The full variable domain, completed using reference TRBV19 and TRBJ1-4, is DGGITQSPKYLFRKEGQNVTLSCEQNLNHDAMYWYRQDPGQGLRLIYYSQIVNDFQKGDIAEGYSVSREKKESFPLTVTSAQKNPTAFYLCASSLSEKLFFGSGTQLSVL.

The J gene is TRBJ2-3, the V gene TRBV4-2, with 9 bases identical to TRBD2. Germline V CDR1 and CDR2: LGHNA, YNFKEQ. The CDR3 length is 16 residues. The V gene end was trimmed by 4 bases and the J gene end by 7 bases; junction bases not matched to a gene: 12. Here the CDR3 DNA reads TGTGCCAGCAGCCTGGAGCCTAGCGGGGTCTTGTATACGCAGTATTTT. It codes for CASSLEPSGVLYTQYF.

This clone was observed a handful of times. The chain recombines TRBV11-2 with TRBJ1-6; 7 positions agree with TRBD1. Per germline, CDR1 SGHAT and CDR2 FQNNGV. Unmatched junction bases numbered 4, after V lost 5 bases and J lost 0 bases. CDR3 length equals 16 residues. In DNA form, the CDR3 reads TGTGCCAGCAGCCAACAGGGGAGCTCCTATAATTCACCCCTCCACTTT. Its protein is CASSQQGSSYNSPLHF. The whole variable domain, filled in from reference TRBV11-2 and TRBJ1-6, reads EAGVAQSPRYKIIEKRQSVAFWCNPISGHATLYWYQQILGQGPKLLIQFQNNGVVDDSQLPKDRFSAERLKGVDSTLKIQPAKLEDSAVYLCASSQQGSSYNSPLHFGNGTRLTVT.

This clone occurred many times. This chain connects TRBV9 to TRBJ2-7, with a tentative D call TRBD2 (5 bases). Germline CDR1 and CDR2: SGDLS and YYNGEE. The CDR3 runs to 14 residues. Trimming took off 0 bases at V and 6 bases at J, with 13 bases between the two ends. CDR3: CASSVAPAGTEQYF. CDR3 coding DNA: TGTGCCAGCAGCGTAGCTCCGGCGGGTACCGAGCAGTACTTC.

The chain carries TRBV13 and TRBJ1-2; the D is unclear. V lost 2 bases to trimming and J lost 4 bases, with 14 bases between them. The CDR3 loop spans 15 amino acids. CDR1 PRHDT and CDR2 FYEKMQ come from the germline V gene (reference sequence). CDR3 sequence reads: CASSLYRTELYGYTF. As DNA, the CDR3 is TGTGCCAGCAGCTTATATCGAACAGAACTCTATGGCTACACCTTC.

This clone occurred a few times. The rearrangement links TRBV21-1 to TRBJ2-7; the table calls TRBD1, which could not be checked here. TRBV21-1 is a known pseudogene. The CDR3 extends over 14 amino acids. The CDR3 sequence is CASSSRDRKNEQYF. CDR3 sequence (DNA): TGTGCCTCCTCGTCCAGGGACAGGAAAAACGAGCAGTACTTC.

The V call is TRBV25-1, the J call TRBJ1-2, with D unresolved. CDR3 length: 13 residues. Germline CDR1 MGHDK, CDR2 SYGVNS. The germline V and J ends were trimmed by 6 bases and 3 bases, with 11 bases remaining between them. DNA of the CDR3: TGTGCCAGCAGCATCGCCGGGGACTATGGCTACACCTTC. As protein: CASSIAGDYGYTF.

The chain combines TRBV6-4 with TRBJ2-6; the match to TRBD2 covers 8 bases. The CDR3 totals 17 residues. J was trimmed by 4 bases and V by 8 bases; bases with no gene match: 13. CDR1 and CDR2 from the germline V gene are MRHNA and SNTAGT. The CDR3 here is CASAREGGAEGANVLTF. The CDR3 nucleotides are TGTGCCAGCGCCCGGGAGGGGGGGGCGGAGGGGGCCAACGTCCTGACTTTC.

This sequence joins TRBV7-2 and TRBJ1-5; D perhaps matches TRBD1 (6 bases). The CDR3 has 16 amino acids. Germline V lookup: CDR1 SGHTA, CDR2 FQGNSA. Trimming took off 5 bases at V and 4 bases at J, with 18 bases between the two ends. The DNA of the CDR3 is TGTGCCAGCAGCCCTACCTACAGGGATGAGAATCAGCCCCAGCATTTT. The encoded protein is CASSPTYRDENQPQHF.

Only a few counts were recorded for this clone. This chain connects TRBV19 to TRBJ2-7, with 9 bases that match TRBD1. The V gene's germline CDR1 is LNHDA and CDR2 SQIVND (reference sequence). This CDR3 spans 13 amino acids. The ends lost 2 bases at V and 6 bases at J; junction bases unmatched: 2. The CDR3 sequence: CASSITGGGEQYF. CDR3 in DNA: TGTGCCAGTAGTATAACAGGGGGCGGCGAGCAGTACTTC.

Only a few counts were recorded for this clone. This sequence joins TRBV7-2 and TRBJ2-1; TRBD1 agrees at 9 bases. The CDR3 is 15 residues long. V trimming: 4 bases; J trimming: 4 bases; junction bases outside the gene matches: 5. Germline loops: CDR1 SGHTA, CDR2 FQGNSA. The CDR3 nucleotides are TGTGCCAGCAGCTCACAGGGGGCGGGTTACAATGAGCAGTTCTTC. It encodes CASSSQGAGYNEQFF.

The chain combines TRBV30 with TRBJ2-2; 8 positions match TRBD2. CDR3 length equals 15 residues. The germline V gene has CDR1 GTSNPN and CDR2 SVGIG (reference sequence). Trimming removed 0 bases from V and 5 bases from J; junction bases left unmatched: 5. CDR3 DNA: TGTGCCTGGAGTGTGACGGGGGGGCTTACCGGGGAGCTGTTTTTT. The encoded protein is CAWSVTGGLTGELFF.

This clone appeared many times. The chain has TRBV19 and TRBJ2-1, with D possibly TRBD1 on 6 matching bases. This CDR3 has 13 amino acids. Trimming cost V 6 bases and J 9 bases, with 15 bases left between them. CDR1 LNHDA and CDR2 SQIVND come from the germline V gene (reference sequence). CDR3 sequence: CASRGQRAFEQFF. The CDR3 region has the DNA TGTGCCAGTAGAGGACAGCGCGCTTTTGAGCAGTTCTTC. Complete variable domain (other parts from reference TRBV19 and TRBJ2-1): DGGITQSPKYLFRKEGQNVTLSCEQNLNHDAMYWYRQDPGQGLRLIYYSQIVNDFQKGDIAEGYSVSREKKESFPLTVTSAQKNPTAFYLCASRGQRAFEQFFGPGTRLTVL.

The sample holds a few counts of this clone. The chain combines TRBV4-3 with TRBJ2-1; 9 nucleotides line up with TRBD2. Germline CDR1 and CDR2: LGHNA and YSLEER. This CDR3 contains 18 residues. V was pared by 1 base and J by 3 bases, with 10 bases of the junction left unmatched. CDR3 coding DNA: TGCGCCAGCAGCCAAGGGGGGGTCGCGCGGGGGGGCTACAATGAGCAGTTCTTC. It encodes CASSQGGVARGGYNEQFF.